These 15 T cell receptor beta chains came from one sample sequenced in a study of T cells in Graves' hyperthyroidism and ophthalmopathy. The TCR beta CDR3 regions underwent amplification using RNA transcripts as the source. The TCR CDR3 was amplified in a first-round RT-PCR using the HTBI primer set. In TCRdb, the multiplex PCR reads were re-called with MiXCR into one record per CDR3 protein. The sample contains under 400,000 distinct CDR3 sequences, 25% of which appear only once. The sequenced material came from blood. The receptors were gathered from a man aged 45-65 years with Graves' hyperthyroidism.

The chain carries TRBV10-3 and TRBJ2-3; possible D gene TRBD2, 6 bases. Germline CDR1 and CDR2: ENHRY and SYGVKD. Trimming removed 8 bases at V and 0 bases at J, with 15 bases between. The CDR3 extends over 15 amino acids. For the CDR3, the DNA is TGTGCCATCCGTACGGGAGAGGGGAGCACAGATACGCAGTATTTT. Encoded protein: CAIRTGEGSTDTQYF.

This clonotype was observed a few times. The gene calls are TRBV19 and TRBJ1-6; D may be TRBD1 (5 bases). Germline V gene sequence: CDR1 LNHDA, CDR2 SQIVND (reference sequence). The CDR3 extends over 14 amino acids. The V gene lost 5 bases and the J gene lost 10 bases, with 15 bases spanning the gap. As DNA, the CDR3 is TGTGCCAGTAGTGGCGACAGCGGGGCCTCACCCCTCCACTTT. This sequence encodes CASSGDSGASPLHF.

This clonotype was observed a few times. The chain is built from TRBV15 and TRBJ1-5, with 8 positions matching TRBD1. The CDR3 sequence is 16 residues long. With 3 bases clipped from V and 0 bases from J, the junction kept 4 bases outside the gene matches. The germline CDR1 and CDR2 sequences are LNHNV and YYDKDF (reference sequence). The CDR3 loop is CATSSETGASNQPQHF. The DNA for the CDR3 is TGTGCCACCAGCAGTGAGACAGGGGCTAGCAATCAGCCCCAGCATTTT.

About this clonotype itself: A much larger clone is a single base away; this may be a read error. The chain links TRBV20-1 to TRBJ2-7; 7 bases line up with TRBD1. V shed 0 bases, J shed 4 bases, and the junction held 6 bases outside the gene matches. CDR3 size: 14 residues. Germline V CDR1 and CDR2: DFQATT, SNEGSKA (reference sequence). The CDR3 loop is CSARDLDRVYEQYF. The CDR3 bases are TGCAGTGCTAGAGATCTCGACAGGGTTTACGAGCAGTACTTC.

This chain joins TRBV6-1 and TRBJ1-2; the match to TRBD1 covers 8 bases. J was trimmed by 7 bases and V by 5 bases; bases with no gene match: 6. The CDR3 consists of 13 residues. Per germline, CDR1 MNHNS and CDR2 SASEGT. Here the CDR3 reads CASSSGQVFGYTF. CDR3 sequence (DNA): TGTGCCAGCAGTTCGGGACAGGTCTTTGGCTACACCTTC.

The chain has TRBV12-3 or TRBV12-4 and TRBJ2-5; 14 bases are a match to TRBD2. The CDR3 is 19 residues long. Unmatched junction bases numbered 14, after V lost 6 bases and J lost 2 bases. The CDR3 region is CASRKPGTSGRGGQETQYF. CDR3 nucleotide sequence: TGTGCCAGCAGGAAACCCGGGACTAGCGGGAGAGGGGGTCAAGAGACCCAGTACTTC.

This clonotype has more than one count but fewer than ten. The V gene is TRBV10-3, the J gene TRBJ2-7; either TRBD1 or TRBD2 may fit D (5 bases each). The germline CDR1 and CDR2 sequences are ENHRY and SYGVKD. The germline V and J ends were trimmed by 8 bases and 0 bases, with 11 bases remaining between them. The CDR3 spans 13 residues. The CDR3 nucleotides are TGTGCCATCCAGTGGGGACCCTCCTACGAGCAGTACTTC. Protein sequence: CAIQWGPSYEQYF.

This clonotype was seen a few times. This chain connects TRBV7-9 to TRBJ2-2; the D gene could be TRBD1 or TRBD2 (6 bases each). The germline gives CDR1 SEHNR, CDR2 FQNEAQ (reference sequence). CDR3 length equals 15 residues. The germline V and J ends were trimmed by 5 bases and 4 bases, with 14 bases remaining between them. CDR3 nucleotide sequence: TGTGCCAGCAGCCCCCCGGGGGCAAGCACCGGGGAGCTGTTTTTT. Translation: CASSPPGASTGELFF.

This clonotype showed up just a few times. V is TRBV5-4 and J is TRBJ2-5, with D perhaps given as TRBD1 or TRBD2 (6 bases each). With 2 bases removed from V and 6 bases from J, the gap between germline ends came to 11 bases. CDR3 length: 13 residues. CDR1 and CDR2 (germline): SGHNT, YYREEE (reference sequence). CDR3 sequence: CASSFAGGQTQYF. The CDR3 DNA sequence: TGTGCCAGCAGCTTTGCCGGGGGCCAGACCCAGTACTTC.

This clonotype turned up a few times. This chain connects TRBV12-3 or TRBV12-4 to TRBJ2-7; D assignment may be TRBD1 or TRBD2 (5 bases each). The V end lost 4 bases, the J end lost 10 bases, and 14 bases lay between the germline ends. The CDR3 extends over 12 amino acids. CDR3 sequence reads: CASSSVGPDQYF. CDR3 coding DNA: TGTGCCAGCAGTTCCGTGGGACCCGACCAGTACTTC.

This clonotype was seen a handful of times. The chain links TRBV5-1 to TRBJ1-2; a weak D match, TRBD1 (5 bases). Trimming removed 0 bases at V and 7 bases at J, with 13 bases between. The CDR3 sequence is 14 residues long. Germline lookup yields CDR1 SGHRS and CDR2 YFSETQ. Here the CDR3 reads CASSLGADSPGYTF. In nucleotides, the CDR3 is TGCGCCAGCAGCTTGGGGGCCGACAGTCCTGGCTACACCTTC.

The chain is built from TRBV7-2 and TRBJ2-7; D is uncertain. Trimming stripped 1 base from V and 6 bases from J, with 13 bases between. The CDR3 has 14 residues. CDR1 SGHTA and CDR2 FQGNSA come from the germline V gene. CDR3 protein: CASSLEIEAPEQYF. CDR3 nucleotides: TGTGCCAGCAGCTTAGAAATAGAAGCCCCCGAGCAGTACTTC.

The CDR3 DNA reads as TGTGCCAGCAGTGAAGCGACGGACAGACTCACCGGGGAGCTGTTTTTT. It yields the protein CASSEATDRLTGELFF. This chain uses TRBV2 with TRBJ2-2; tentatively, D is TRBD1 (6 bases). The CDR3 consists of 16 residues. V was cut by 0 bases and J by 4 bases, with 12 bases left in between. The germline V gene has CDR1 SNHLY and CDR2 FYNNEI.

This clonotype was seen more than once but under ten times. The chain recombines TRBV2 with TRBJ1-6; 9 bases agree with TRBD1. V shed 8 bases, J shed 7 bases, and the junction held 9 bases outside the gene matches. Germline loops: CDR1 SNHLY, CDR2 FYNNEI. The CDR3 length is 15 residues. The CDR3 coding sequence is TGTGCCAGCGCGAAGGGACAGGGCAACAATTCACCCCTCCACTTT. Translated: CASAKGQGNNSPLHF.

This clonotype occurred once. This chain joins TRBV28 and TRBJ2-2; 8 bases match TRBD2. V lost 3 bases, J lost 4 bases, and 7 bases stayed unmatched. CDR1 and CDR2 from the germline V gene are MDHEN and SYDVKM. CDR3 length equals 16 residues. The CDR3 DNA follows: TGTGCCAGCAGTTTCCTAGAGACTAGCGTCACCGGGGAGCTGTTTTTT. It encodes CASSFLETSVTGELFF.